Following are 2 T cell receptor beta chains from one sample sequenced in a study of spatial heterogeneity in lung cancer. TCRdb used MiXCR to reprocess the 5' RACE reads, holding one entry per CDR3 protein. The sample consists of about 100,000 distinct CDR3 sequences, around 4.3% of them appearing once. Time point noted: sample taken at primary tumor resection. No antigen has been identified for these receptors. Points from the study as a whole: Within tumors, counts of expanded alpha and beta TCRs tracked tumor mutation counts.

The sequencing used lung tumor tissue, collected at surgery. Receptors originate from a male donor with early-stage non-small cell lung cancer.

This clonotype turned up a few times. The chain uses TRBV27 and TRBJ1-1; TRBD1 is a possible D gene (6 bases). CDR3 length equals 13 residues. Trimming took off 7 bases at V and 4 bases at J, with 13 bases between the two ends. The germline V gene encodes CDR1 MNHEY and CDR2 SMNVEV (reference sequence). The CDR3 here is CASTLQGSTEAFF. CDR3 in DNA: TGTGCCAGCACTCTTCAGGGGAGCACTGAAGCTTTCTTT.

In its sample, this clonotype was seen many times. The rearrangement links TRBV28 to TRBJ2-7; 8 bases map to TRBD1. Trimming at V came to 8 bases and at J to 2 bases, leaving 5 bases not matched to a gene. CDR1 is MDHEN, CDR2 SYDVKM, per germline. This CDR3 is built from 13 residues. This CDR3 reads CASSGQVPYEQYF. CDR3 bases: TGTGCCAGCTCGGGACAGGTTCCCTACGAGCAGTACTTC.